This T cell receptor (beta chain) was sequenced during a study of T cells in Graves' hyperthyroidism and ophthalmopathy. General study results and limits: Within blood appeared most thyroid clonotypes that had expanded above 0.001. A model built on 13 V-J features separated ophthalmopathy from stable hyperthyroidism. The model foresaw ophthalmopathy a median about 6.5 months prior to onset.

TCR beta CDR3 sequences were amplified from RNA transcripts. The HTBI primer set was used in a first-round RT-PCR of the TCR CDR3. TCRdb reprocessed the multiplex PCR reads with MiXCR, giving one entry per CDR3 protein. The sample contains some 650,000 distinct CDR3 sequences, approximately 15% of which appear only once. The CDR3 runs 13 residues. From germline, CDR1 is SGHVS and CDR2 FNYEAQ. The ends were cut back, 1 base at V and 5 bases at J, with 8 bases in the middle. This clonotype was seen a few times. Its antigen remains unknown. V and J are TRBV7-6 and TRBJ2-5; D remains unclear. The sequence came from a woman aged 40 to 50 with Graves' ophthalmopathy. Specimen: blood. The CDR3 region has the DNA TGTGCCAGCAGCTTAGTTGTGTTTGAGACCCAGTACTTC. This translates into CASSLVVFETQYF.